These 5 T cell receptor beta chains were sequenced from one sample in a study of cytomegalovirus exposure and HLA in healthy donors (TCRdb year 2017). Libraries were prepared through the immunoSEQ multiplex PCR assay. Entries here come from immuneACCESS through TCRdb and include only in-frame sequences with V and J called. Some clones fail to appear in such tables; in the studies checked, an unresolved V gene covers under half of the shortfall, and the cause of the remainder is unknown. The sample profile shows around 95,000 clones; about 85% of them were found once. The ten largest clones add up to 20% of the sample. The sample comprised PBMCs. These receptors were taken from a man between 18 and 35 years old in good health and CMV-seropositive.

The chain uses TRBV6-1 and TRBJ1-5; D gene uncertain. The CDR3 extends over 13 amino acids. V gave up 1 base and J gave up 5 bases, with 6 bases separating them. CDR1 and CDR2 from the germline V gene are MNHNS and SASEGT. DNA for the CDR3: TGTGCCAGCAGTGAAGGGCTAGATCAGCCCCAGCATTTT. This codes for CASSEGLDQPQHF.

This CDR3 is CAIGTGTDSSTDTQYF. The DNA of the CDR3 is TGTGCCATCGGGACAGGGACGGACTCATCCACAGATACGCAGTATTTT. The chain has TRBV10-3 and TRBJ2-3, with 9 positions matching TRBD1. The germline V gene encodes CDR1 ENHRY and CDR2 SYGVKD. This CDR3 region has 16 residues. V trimming: 8 bases; J trimming: 2 bases; junction bases outside the gene matches: 11.

The rearrangement links TRBV5-1 to TRBJ2-1; 12 bases are a match to TRBD2. V trimming: 3 bases; J trimming: 5 bases; junction bases outside the gene matches: 6. The CDR3 has 16 amino acids. CDR1 and CDR2 from the germline V gene are SGHRS and YFSETQ. Here the CDR3 DNA reads TGCGCCAGCAGCTCGCCGACTAGCGGGAGTCACAATGAGCAGTTCTTC. It specifies CASSSPTSGSHNEQFF.

V usage is TRBV5-6 and J usage is TRBJ1-3; the match to TRBD1 covers 8 bases. CDR1 is SGHDT, CDR2 YYEEEE, per germline. CDR3 length equals 15 residues. The trim removed 4 bases at V and 2 bases at J, leaving 5 bases unmatched. The CDR3 DNA sequence: TGTGCCAGCAGCCCTTTGGACAGGGCTGGAAACACCATATATTTT. Protein: CASSPLDRAGNTIYF.

The chain combines TRBV6-8 with TRBJ2-1; TRBD2 agrees at 15 bases. The junction had 7 bases not matched to a gene; V was cut back by 6 bases and J by 4 bases. This CDR3 has 17 residues. Germline assignment: CDR1 MNHGY and CDR2 SAAAGT. CDR3 sequence reads: CASSRHGLAGGYNEQFF. The CDR3 nucleotides read TGTGCCAGCAGCCGCCACGGACTAGCGGGAGGGTACAATGAGCAGTTCTTC.